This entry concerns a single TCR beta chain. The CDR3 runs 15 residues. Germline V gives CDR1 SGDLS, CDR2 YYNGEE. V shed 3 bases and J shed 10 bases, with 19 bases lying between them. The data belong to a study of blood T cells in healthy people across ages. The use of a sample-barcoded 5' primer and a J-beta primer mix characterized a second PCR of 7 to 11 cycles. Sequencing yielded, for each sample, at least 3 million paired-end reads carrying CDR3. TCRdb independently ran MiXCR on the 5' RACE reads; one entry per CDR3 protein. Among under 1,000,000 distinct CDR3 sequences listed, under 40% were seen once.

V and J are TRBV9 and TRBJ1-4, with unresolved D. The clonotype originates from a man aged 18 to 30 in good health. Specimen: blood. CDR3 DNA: TGTGCCAGCAGCGCTGATTCCGGTTCAGCAAGAAAACTGTTTTTT. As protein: CASSADSGSARKLFF.